A single sample gave rise to the 2 T cell receptor beta chains below, sequenced in a study of molecular identifiers for immune sequencing clone quantification. MiXCR, run by TCRdb on the PCR reads, gives a single entry per CDR3 protein. This sample has hundreds of thousands of distinct CDR3 sequences, with about 21% found just once. The sequencing input was naive CD8+ T cells from blood, with Jurkat cell RNA spiked in. Indicated subset: FACS-sorted CD8+CD4-CCR7+CD45RA+ naive T cells. The receptor set was obtained from a human donor in good health. Some libraries in this study had Jurkat cell RNA spiked in.

This chain links TRBV20-1 with TRBJ2-5; D is perhaps TRBD1 (5 bases). Trimming took off 4 bases at V and 5 bases at J, with 11 bases between the two ends. The CDR3 totals 12 residues. Per germline, CDR1 DFQATT and CDR2 SNEGSKA (reference sequence). The CDR3 bases are TGCAGTGCTACGACAGACGGTGAGACCCAGTACTTC. The encoded protein is CSATTDGETQYF.

This clonotype was detected ten times or more. The CDR3 DNA follows: TGCGCCAGCAGCCAAGATCGGTATTTATTGAACACTGAAGCTTTCTTT. Its protein is CASSQDRYLLNTEAFF. The J gene is TRBJ1-1, the V gene TRBV4-3, with no clear D. Germline V gives CDR1 LGHNA, CDR2 YSLEER. V shed 0 bases and J shed 0 bases, with 11 bases lying between them. The CDR3 sequence is 16 residues long.